This passage covers 21 T cell receptor beta chains from one sample sequenced in a study of CD8 T cells in ankylosing spondylitis. In TCRdb, the 5' RACE reads were re-called with MiXCR into one record per CDR3 protein. The sample holds a few hundred thousand distinct CDR3 sequences, around 21% seen once. Material for sequencing was blood, either unsorted or a sorted T cell fraction (not recorded which). These receptors were collected from a female donor with ankylosing spondylitis or in good health (not recorded which).

This chain joins TRBV10-3 and TRBJ1-2; a weak D match, TRBD1 (5 bases). The V end was cut by 5 bases, the J end by 4 bases, with 14 bases between. The CDR3 has 14 residues. CDR1 and CDR2 (germline): ENHRY, SYGVKD. The CDR3 loop reads CAISPSGDIYGYTF. For the CDR3, the DNA is TGTGCCATCAGTCCCTCGGGGGATATCTATGGCTACACCTTC.

The chain has TRBV7-2 and TRBJ2-3; D is ambiguous. The CDR3 is 14 amino acids. V lost 5 bases and J lost 5, with 14 bases in between. Germline loops: CDR1 SGHTA, CDR2 FQGNSA. The CDR3 loop is CASSPGGWGDTQYF. Written as DNA, the CDR3 is TGTGCCAGCAGCCCCGGTGGGTGGGGAGATACGCAGTATTTT. Full variable domain (missing parts from reference TRBV7-2 and TRBJ2-3): GAGVSQSPSNKVTEKGKDVELRCDPISGHTALYWYRQSLGQGLEFLIYFQGNSAPDKSGLPSDRFSAERTGGSVSTLTIQRTQQEDSAVYLCASSPGGWGDTQYFGPGTRLTVL.

This clonotype has more than one count but fewer than ten. The chain uses TRBV12-3 or TRBV12-4 and TRBJ1-4; 7 bases map to TRBD1. Trimming took 5 bases from V and 14 from J; bases not matched to a gene: 8. The CDR3 is made up of 12 amino acids. CDR3 DNA: TGTGCCAGCAGTCCCTTTCCGGACAGGCTGTTTTTT. This gives the protein CASSPFPDRLFF.

The chain has TRBV5-5 and TRBJ1-4; 8 positions match TRBD1. The CDR3 spans 15 residues. The germline gives CDR1 SGHKS, CDR2 YYEKEE (reference sequence). V was pared by 0 bases and J by 7 bases, with 5 bases of the junction left unmatched. Here the CDR3 DNA reads TGTGCCAGCAGCTTGGCGGGGACAGGTCTTGAAAAACTGTTTTTT. Its translation is CASSLAGTGLEKLFF.

This clonotype was observed a handful of times. The V call is TRBV20-1, the J call TRBJ1-4; the D is unclear. The CDR3 runs 13 residues. Trimming left V 6 bases short and J 4 bases short, with 12 bases between. The germline V gene encodes CDR1 DFQATT and CDR2 SNEGSKA (reference sequence). The CDR3 DNA reads TGCAGTGCCCTGGGCGGTTTTAATGAAAAACTGTTTTTT. Protein sequence: CSALGGFNEKLFF.

This chain links TRBV7-6 with TRBJ2-5; TRBD2 agrees at 8 bases. The germline V gene has CDR1 SGHVS and CDR2 FNYEAQ. The CDR3 has 15 residues. The V segment lost 8 bases and the J segment 4 bases; nucleotides outside the gene matches: 12. CDR3 amino acids: CASPEAGGRRETQYF. The CDR3 DNA reads TGTGCCAGCCCGGAGGCGGGAGGCAGGAGAGAGACCCAGTACTTC.

This clonotype was detected ten times or more. This sequence joins TRBV29-1 and TRBJ1-1, with D uncertain. V dropped 4 bases and J dropped 3 bases, with 18 bases sitting between them. Germline V lookup: CDR1 SQVTM, CDR2 ANQGSEA. The CDR3 is 15 residues long. As DNA, the CDR3 is TGCAGCGTTGTAAAGGGTCACCCTCGGGACACTGAAGCTTTCTTT. Residues: CSVVKGHPRDTEAFF.

This chain links TRBV12-3 or TRBV12-4 with TRBJ2-3, with D hard to call. The CDR3 loop spans 12 amino acids. V was pared by 7 bases and J by 1 base, with 6 bases between. The CDR3 protein is CASTSGTDTQYF. As DNA, the CDR3 is TGTGCCAGCACGTCGGGCACAGATACGCAGTATTTT.

This clonotype has more than one count but fewer than ten. V is TRBV6-2 or TRBV6-3 and J is TRBJ1-5, with D perhaps matching TRBD1 (6 bases). Germline V gene sequence: CDR1 MNHEY, CDR2 SVGEGT. CDR3 length equals 14 residues. The V and J ends lost 8 bases and 6 bases respectively, with 17 bases between them. CDR3 region: CASHGQGWGQPQHF. The CDR3 DNA reads TGTGCCAGCCATGGCCAGGGGTGGGGTCAGCCCCAGCATTTT.

V is TRBV6-4 and J is TRBJ2-1; TRBD1 matches 7 bases. Germline V gene data show CDR1 as MRHNA and CDR2 as SNTAGT. This CDR3 is built from 14 residues. The J segment lost 6 bases and the V segment lost 4 bases, leaving 6 bases of the junction unmatched. CDR3 sequence (DNA): TGTGCCAGCAGTGGTCGGACAGGAAGCAATGAGCAGTTCTTC. It encodes CASSGRTGSNEQFF.

This clonotype came up a few times. The chain combines TRBV7-8 with TRBJ2-3; 7 bases agree with TRBD2. The CDR3 loop spans 18 amino acids. The germline CDR1 and CDR2 sequences are SGHVS and FQNEAQ. Trimming cost V 5 bases and J 3 bases; bases outside gene matches: 17. CDR3 DNA: TGTGCCAGCAGCCCCCATCGTGGGCCTAGCGGCCGAACAGATACGCAGTATTTT. Residues: CASSPHRGPSGRTDTQYF.

This clonotype was seen a few times. The chain couples TRBV6-1 to TRBJ2-1; D possibly corresponds to TRBD2 (7 bases). Trimming removed 5 bases at V and 0 bases at J, with 14 bases between. This CDR3 is 16 amino acids long. Germline V lookup: CDR1 MNHNS, CDR2 SASEGT. In DNA form, the CDR3 reads TGTGCCAGCAGTAGTATAAGGGGGGGCTCCTACAATGAGCAGTTCTTC. This sequence encodes CASSSIRGGSYNEQFF.

This clonotype was found many times. This chain connects TRBV29-1 to TRBJ2-2; 8 bases line up with TRBD1. This CDR3 is built from 14 residues. The J segment lost 0 bases and the V segment lost 4 bases, leaving 1 base of the junction unmatched. Germline values: CDR1 SQVTM, CDR2 ANQGSEA. The CDR3 here is CSVAGGANTGELFF. Here the CDR3 DNA reads TGCAGCGTTGCAGGGGGCGCGAACACCGGGGAGCTGTTTTTT.

Turning to this clonotype: A read error may be the cause here, since a much bigger clone is one base away. The rearrangement joins TRBV20-1 to TRBJ2-5; D gene uncertain. The length of the CDR3 is 11 residues. CDR1 and CDR2 from the germline V gene are DFQATT and SNEGSKA (reference sequence). Between the trimmed V and J ends, which lost 3 bases and 3 bases, there was a span of 5 bases. The CDR3 coding sequence is TGCAGTGCTAGTTGGGAAGAGACCCAGTACTTC. As protein: CSASWEETQYF.

This clonotype appeared a few times. V gene TRBV20-1 combines with J gene TRBJ2-1; TRBD2 matches 9 bases. Unmatched junction bases numbered 2, after V lost 1 base and J lost 4 bases. The germline V gene encodes CDR1 DFQATT and CDR2 SNEGSKA (reference sequence). This CDR3 region has 14 residues. CDR3 sequence reads: CSARALAGYNEQFF. In nucleotides, the CDR3 is TGCAGTGCTAGAGCGCTAGCGGGATACAATGAGCAGTTCTTC.

The chain employs TRBV6-5 and TRBJ2-2, with D hard to call. CDR1 is MNHEY, CDR2 SVGAGI, per germline. The CDR3 is 12 amino acids. V was shortened by 2 bases and J by 6 bases, with 4 bases between the two germline ends. CDR3 in amino acids: CASSYAAGELFF. The CDR3 DNA is TGTGCCAGCAGTTACGCCGCCGGGGAGCTGTTTTTT.

This clonotype was detected a few times. The chain joins TRBV20-1 to TRBJ1-5; no firm D call. This CDR3 region has 17 residues. The germline V and J ends were trimmed by 1 base and 0 bases, with 16 bases remaining between them. Germline lookup yields CDR1 DFQATT and CDR2 SNEGSKA (reference sequence). The CDR3 loop is CSARGVGTDDSNQPQHF. The DNA for the CDR3 is TGCAGTGCTAGAGGGGTAGGAACAGACGATAGCAATCAGCCCCAGCATTTT.

CDR3 sequence: CASTVGGGRSSNQPQHF. In DNA form, the CDR3 reads TGTGCCAGCACAGTTGGTGGGGGTCGGAGCAGCAATCAGCCCCAGCATTTT. This sequence joins TRBV6-1 and TRBJ1-5, with D perhaps matching TRBD1 (5 bases). Trimming removed 7 bases at V and 1 base at J, with 20 bases between. Germline V gene data show CDR1 as MNHNS and CDR2 as SASEGT. The CDR3 has 17 amino acids.

This clonotype showed up many times. V usage is TRBV29-1 and J usage is TRBJ2-5; TRBD1 might be the D (5 bases). The germline V gene has CDR1 SQVTM and CDR2 ANQGSEA. This CDR3 is 9 amino acids long. The germline V and J ends were trimmed by 7 bases and 5 bases, with 5 bases remaining between them. The CDR3 bases are TGCAGCGCAGGGGAGACCCAGTACTTC. This codes for CSAGETQYF.

This clonotype was seen only a few times. This chain connects TRBV6-1 to TRBJ1-5, with D possibly being TRBD1 (6 bases). Between the trimmed V and J ends, which lost 6 bases and 1 base, there was a span of 13 bases. The CDR3 has 15 residues. CDR1 MNHNS and CDR2 SASEGT come from the germline V gene. The CDR3 region is CASRPTGTSNQPQHF. The CDR3 coding sequence is TGTGCCAGCAGACCTACAGGGACAAGCAATCAGCCCCAGCATTTT.

The J gene is TRBJ2-2, the V gene TRBV5-4, with 7 nucleotides matching TRBD1. The CDR3 loop spans 15 amino acids. The V segment lost 4 bases and the J segment 0 bases; nucleotides outside the gene matches: 3. Per germline, CDR1 SGHNT and CDR2 YYREEE (reference sequence). CDR3 bases: TGTGCCAGCAGCCCGGGACAGACGAACACCGGGGAGCTGTTTTTT. Amino acids: CASSPGQTNTGELFF.